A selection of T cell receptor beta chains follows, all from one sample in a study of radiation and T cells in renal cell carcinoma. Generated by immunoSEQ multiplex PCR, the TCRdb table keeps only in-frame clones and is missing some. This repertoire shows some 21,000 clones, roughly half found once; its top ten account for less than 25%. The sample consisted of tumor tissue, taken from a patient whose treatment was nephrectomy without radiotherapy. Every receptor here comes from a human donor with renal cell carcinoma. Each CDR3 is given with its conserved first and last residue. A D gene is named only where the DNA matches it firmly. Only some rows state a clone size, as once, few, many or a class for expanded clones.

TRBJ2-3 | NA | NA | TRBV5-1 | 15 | CASSLTGVSTDTQYF | TGCGCCAGCAGCCTGACCGGGGTGAGCACAGATACGCAGTATTTT
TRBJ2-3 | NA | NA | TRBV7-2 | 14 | CASGRVGRTDTQYF | TGTGCCAGCGGTCGTGTCGGACGCACAGATACGCAGTATTTT
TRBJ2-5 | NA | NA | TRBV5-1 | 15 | CASIQGGVWGETQYF | TGCGCCAGCATACAAGGGGGAGTATGGGGAGAGACCCAGTACTTC
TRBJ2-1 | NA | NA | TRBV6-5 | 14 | CASRKKNRTPEQFF | TGTGCCAGCAGAAAAAAAAACCGGACGCCGGAGCAGTTCTTC
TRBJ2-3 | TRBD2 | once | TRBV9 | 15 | CASSGGGRSTDTQYF | TGTGCCAGCAGCGGCGGGGGGCGTAGCACAGATACGCAGTATTTT
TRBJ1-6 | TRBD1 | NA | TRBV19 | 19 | CASRQGLSRPSSYNSPLHF | TGTGCCAGTCGACAGGGGTTATCCCGACCGAGCTCCTATAATTCACCCCTCCACTTT
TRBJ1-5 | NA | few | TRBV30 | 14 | CAWSPDLGNQPQHF | TGTGCCTGGAGTCCGGACCTGGGAAATCAGCCCCAGCATTTT
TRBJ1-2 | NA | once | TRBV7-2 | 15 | CASSPYGRDNYGYTF | TGTGCCAGCAGCCCATACGGTCGGGACAACTATGGCTACACCTTC
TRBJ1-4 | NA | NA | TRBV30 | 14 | CAWGTGTVNEKLFF | TGTGCCTGGGGGACCGGGACGGTGAATGAAAAACTGTTTTTT
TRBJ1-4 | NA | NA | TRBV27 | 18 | CASSRLDSLQSKNEKLFF | TGTGCCAGCAGTCGCCTGGACAGCCTTCAGAGCAAGAATGAAAAACTGTTTTTT
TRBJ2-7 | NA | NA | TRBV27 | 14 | CASSLRAGHYEQYF | TGTGCCAGCAGTTTAAGGGCAGGGCACTACGAGCAGTACTTC
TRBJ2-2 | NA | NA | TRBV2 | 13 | CASSDRATGELFF | TGTGCCAGCAGTGACAGGGCTACCGGGGAGCTGTTTTTT
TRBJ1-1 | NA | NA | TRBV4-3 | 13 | CASSQSKGTEAFF | TGCGCCAGCAGCCAATCAAAGGGGACTGAAGCTTTCTTT
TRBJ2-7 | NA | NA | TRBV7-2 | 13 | CASSLAPTGLKHF | TGTGCCAGCAGCTTAGCGCCCACAGGGCTAAAGCACTTC
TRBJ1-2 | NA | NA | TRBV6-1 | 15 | CASSHTRGGDYGYTF | TGTGCCAGCAGCCACACCCGGGGTGGAGACTATGGCTACACCTTC
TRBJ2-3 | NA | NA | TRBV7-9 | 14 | CASRGARGTDTQYF | TGTGCCAGCAGGGGGGCCAGGGGAACAGATACGCAGTATTTT
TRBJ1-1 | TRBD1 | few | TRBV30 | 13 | CAWRGQGLTEAFF | TGTGCCTGGAGGGGACAGGGGTTGACTGAAGCTTTCTTT
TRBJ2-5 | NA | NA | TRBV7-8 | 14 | CASSIPSIQETQYF | TGTGCCAGCAGCATTCCTAGTATTCAAGAGACCCAGTACTTC
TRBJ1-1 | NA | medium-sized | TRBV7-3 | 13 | CASSTSRNTEAFF | TGTGCCAGCAGCACAAGTAGGAACACTGAAGCTTTCTTT
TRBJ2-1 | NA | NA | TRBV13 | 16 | CASSLGGPQGGGEQFF | TGTGCCAGCAGCTTAGGGGGACCCCAGGGGGGCGGTGAGCAGTTCTTC